Given below is one T cell receptor (beta chain) in context. This clonotype has only a few counts. Its antigen remains unidentified. One base away there is no much larger clone; base qualities are not given. The instrument given in TCRdb is Illumina HiSeq 2000. TCRdb trimmed public reads at Q25 via fastp, called clones via MiXCR and kept in-frame beta chains. Rows matching on CDR3 protein sequence are summarized as one entry with the most common DNA and genes. The sample table records 11,000 or so distinct CDR3 sequences; around 56% of these occur just once. Roughly 50% of the sample belongs to the ten largest clones. This entry comes from a study of tumor-infiltrating lymphocytes in oesophageal squamous cell carcinoma (dated by TCRdb to the mid-2010s). The junction shows trimming of 3 bases on V and 0 bases on J, plus 10 bases between the germline ends. The CDR3 goes from the cysteine to the phenylalanine over 15 residues. The entry retains the CDR3 DNA only, 45 bases that are in frame from base 1. CDR1 is given as MNHNS and CDR2 as SASEGT, both from the germline V gene.

Sequenced input: blood. The receptor comes from a female donor with esophageal squamous cell carcinoma. Rearrangement joined TRBV6-1 to TRBJ2-3; the D call is possibly TRBD1 or TRBD2, each sharing 6 bases. The DNA reads as follows: TGTGCCAGCAGTGAGGGGGCGGGGAGCACAGATACGCAGTATTTT. It encodes CASSEGAGSTDTQYF.